Following are 27 T cell receptor beta chains from one sample sequenced in a study of T cells in Graves' hyperthyroidism and ophthalmopathy. RNA transcripts were the template for amplifying TCR beta CDR3 regions. The HTBI primer set served for first-round RT-PCR of the TCR CDR3. TCRdb passed the multiplex PCR reads through MiXCR, listing each CDR3 protein once. Of over 90,000 distinct CDR3 sequences detected, roughly 50% appear once; the ten largest clones hold approximately 25%. Sequences were obtained from blood. These receptors came from a man in his forties with Graves' hyperthyroidism.

The CDR3 DNA sequence: TGTGCCATCAGTGACCCCAAGGGTGCCATATATTTT. Encoded protein: CAISDPKGAIYF. The chain joins TRBV10-3 to TRBJ1-3; D is unresolved. CDR3 length: 12 amino acids. Trimming left V 3 bases short and J 11 bases short, with 11 bases between. CDR1 is ENHRY and CDR2 is SYGVKD in the germline V gene.

On this clonotype itself: No conserved phenylalanine or tryptophan ends this CDR3, so it is likely a read error. This rearrangement joins TRBV2 to TRBJ2-1; maybe TRBD2 (5 bases). This CDR3 contains 16 residues. Germline V lookup: CDR1 SNHLY, CDR2 FYNNEI. In nucleotides, the CDR3 is TGTGCCAGCAGTGTCTCCCCCGGGGTCTCCTACAATGGGCAGTTCCTC. Protein sequence: CASSVSPGVSYNGQFL.

This sequence joins TRBV7-3 and TRBJ1-6; tentative D call: TRBD1 (5 bases). V dropped 8 bases and J dropped 7 bases, with 18 bases sitting between them. Per the germline V gene, CDR1 is SGHTA and CDR2 is FQGTGA. The CDR3 consists of 15 residues. CDR3 sequence (DNA): TGTGCCAGCGGACACTACACCGGGGAAAATTCACCCCTCCACTTT. This codes for CASGHYTGENSPLHF.

A word on this clonotype: Given a much more abundant clone one base away, this may be a read error. The chain uses TRBV12-3 or TRBV12-4 and TRBJ1-2; TRBD1 aligns across 8 bases. The CDR3 spans 16 residues. The V gene end was trimmed by 3 bases and the J gene end by 6 bases; junction bases not matched to a gene: 12. Here the CDR3 DNA reads TGTGCCAGCAGTTTTTCTTGGACAGGGCAGAGTGATGGCTACACCTTC. This translates into CASSFSWTGQSDGYTF.

In this sample, this clonotype turned up many times. The chain carries TRBV19 and TRBJ2-3; no reliable D call. The germline V gene encodes CDR1 LNHDA and CDR2 SQIVND (reference sequence). The V and J ends lost 4 bases and 1 base respectively, with 9 bases between them. The CDR3 totals 14 residues. The CDR3 DNA follows: TGTGCCAGTAGTAATCACACCCGCACAGATACGCAGTATTTT. Translated: CASSNHTRTDTQYF.

Regarding this clonotype: This could be a read error, since a much larger clone is one nucleotide away. The V call is TRBV12-3 or TRBV12-4, the J call TRBJ2-1, with D perhaps TRBD1 (6 bases). V shed 10 bases and J shed 3 bases, with 13 bases lying between them. This CDR3 comprises 13 residues. The CDR3 region has the DNA TGTGCCATCCTACAGGGACACTACAATGAGCAGTTCTTC. It yields the protein CAILQGHYNEQFF.

This clonotype was recorded at least ten times. This chain joins TRBV12-5 and TRBJ2-5, with D hard to call. This CDR3 contains 14 residues. Germline V gene data show CDR1 as LGHNT and CDR2 as FRNRAP. With 1 base removed from V and 5 bases from J, the gap between germline ends came to 11 bases. The CDR3 reads CASGLGTTRETQYF. In nucleotides, the CDR3 is TGTGCTAGTGGTTTGGGGACCACGAGGGAGACCCAGTACTTC.

In this sample, this clonotype turned up many times. The V and J genes are TRBV9 and TRBJ2-1; D not resolved. The length of the CDR3 is 15 residues. Trimming stripped 0 bases from V and 0 bases from J, with 7 bases between. Germline loops: CDR1 SGDLS, CDR2 YYNGEE. The CDR3 here is CASSVDVGSYNEQFF. The CDR3 nucleotides read TGTGCCAGCAGCGTAGATGTGGGCTCCTACAATGAGCAGTTCTTC.

The chain uses TRBV7-6 and TRBJ2-3; TRBD2 aligns across 7 bases. The V segment lost 6 bases and the J segment 11 bases; nucleotides outside the gene matches: 11. Germline V gives CDR1 SGHVS, CDR2 FNYEAQ. This CDR3 has 13 residues. DNA for the CDR3: TGTGCCAGCAGGGCTAGCGGTAGGTTGGAGCAGTATTTT. Protein sequence: CASRASGRLEQYF.

The chain links TRBV15 to TRBJ2-7; 9 bases are a match to TRBD2. The CDR3 totals 18 residues. Germline CDR1 reads LNHNV; CDR2 reads YYDKDF (reference sequence). V was pared by 3 bases and J by 0 bases, with 12 bases of the junction left unmatched. The CDR3 nucleotides read TGTGCCACCAGCAGCGTAGGGGGTAGCGGGGGCTACTCCTACGAGCAGTACTTC. Translating gives CATSSVGGSGGYSYEQYF.

The chain carries TRBV11-3 and TRBJ1-3; D remains unclear. Germline-derived CDR1 and CDR2 are SGHNT and YENEEA. The germline V and J ends were trimmed by 5 bases and 2 bases, with 16 bases remaining between them. CDR3 length: 16 residues. CDR3 DNA sequence: TGTGCCAGCAGCCGTACGGACGGTAACACTGGAAACACCATATATTTT. It is translated as CASSRTDGNTGNTIYF.

In this sample, this clonotype turned up a few times. This chain joins TRBV2 and TRBJ2-4; D is unclear. Germline V gene data show CDR1 as SNHLY and CDR2 as FYNNEI. With 6 bases removed from V and 6 bases from J, the gap between germline ends came to 12 bases. The CDR3 sequence is 13 residues long. The CDR3 sequence is CASSPTERNIQYF. The CDR3 bases are TGTGCCAGCAGCCCGACGGAAAGAAACATTCAGTACTTC.

Comment on this clonotype: Because the CDR3 is missing its conserved closing phenylalanine or tryptophan, this is likely a read error. The chain couples TRBV20-1 to TRBJ2-7; unclear D gene. CDR1 is DFQATT, CDR2 SNEGSKA, per germline (reference sequence). Trimming stripped 5 bases from V and 5 bases from J, with 10 bases between. The CDR3 consists of 11 residues. CDR3 coding DNA: TGCAGTGCTCAGAAGTCCAACGAGCAGTACTTG. Amino acids: CSAQKSNEQYL.

Concerning this clonotype: A junction boundary mismatches the germline segment, possibly from a read error. The chain links TRBV7-7 to TRBJ2-5; 7 nucleotides match TRBD2. The germline gives CDR1 SSHAT, CDR2 FNYEAQ (reference sequence). CDR3 length equals 13 residues. CDR3 region: CASSWTGGETQYF. The CDR3 DNA reads as TGTGCTAGCAGCTGGACGGGGGGAGAGACCCAGTACTTC.

The rearrangement joins TRBV7-9 to TRBJ2-2; tentatively, D is TRBD1 (6 bases). Trimming cost V 5 bases and J 7 bases, with 8 bases left between them. This CDR3 spans 12 amino acids. The germline V gene encodes CDR1 SEHNR and CDR2 FQNEAQ (reference sequence). The CDR3 protein is CASSARGGELFF. CDR3 coding DNA: TGTGCCAGCAGCGCCAGGGGCGGGGAGCTGTTTTTT. Looking up the rest from reference TRBV7-9 and TRBJ2-2 gives the full variable domain: DTGVSQNPRHKITKRGQNVTFRCDPISEHNRLYWYRQTLGQGPEFLTYFQNEAQLEKSRLLSDRFSAERPKGSFSTLEIQRTEQGDSAMYLCASSARGGELFFGEGSRLTVL.

This clonotype was detected ten times or more. The chain carries TRBV20-1 and TRBJ2-3; TRBD2 aligns across 9 bases. The CDR3 is 16 amino acids. CDR1 is DFQATT and CDR2 is SNEGSKA in the germline V gene (reference sequence). V was clipped by 6 bases and J by 2 bases; unmatched bases: 12. The CDR3 loop reads CSAALSGGPFTDTQYF. The CDR3 nucleotides read TGCAGTGCCGCCCTTAGCGGGGGCCCGTTCACAGATACGCAGTATTTT.

The chain recombines TRBV10-2 with TRBJ2-5; 14 nucleotides align to TRBD2. V shed 5 bases, J shed 2 bases, and the junction held 4 bases outside the gene matches. CDR1 WSHSY and CDR2 SAAADI come from the germline V gene. The CDR3 is 16 residues long. CDR3 sequence: CASSFGTSGGQETQYF. CDR3 DNA: TGCGCCAGCAGTTTTGGGACTAGCGGGGGACAAGAGACCCAGTACTTC.

Comment on this clonotype: Here the CDR3 omits its conserved ending phenylalanine or tryptophan, so a read error is the likely source. The J gene is TRBJ2-1, the V gene TRBV7-2; no clear D. The V and J ends lost 5 bases and 0 bases respectively, with 8 bases between them. The germline gives CDR1 SGHTA, CDR2 FQGNSA. CDR3 length equals 14 residues. The CDR3 loop reads CASSHQVSYNEQFS. The CDR3 coding sequence is TGTGCCAGCAGCCATCAGGTCTCCTACAATGAGCAGTTCTCC.

This clonotype was counted ten times or more. This chain uses TRBV5-1 with TRBJ2-1; a possible D gene is TRBD1 (5 bases). The CDR3 consists of 14 residues. The V end was cut by 0 bases, the J end by 3 bases, with 7 bases between. Germline CDR1 is SGHRS and CDR2 is YFSETQ. The CDR3: CASSLATGYNEQFF. DNA of the CDR3: TGCGCCAGCAGCTTGGCCACAGGCTACAATGAGCAGTTCTTC.

The chain employs TRBV20-1 and TRBJ1-5; TRBD1 aligns across 12 bases. V lost 0 bases and J lost 14; bases outside the gene matches: 5. This CDR3 is 13 amino acids long. CDR1 DFQATT and CDR2 SNEGSKA come from the germline V gene (reference sequence). This CDR3 is CSAREGTGGLEHF. CDR3 bases: TGCAGTGCTAGAGAAGGGACAGGGGGCCTCGAGCATTTT.

This clonotype was recorded at least ten times. One end of the junction is discordant with germline, which a read error may explain. The CDR3 DNA follows: TGTGCTAGCAGCTTGGGACCCCTCAATGAGCAGTTCTTC. It specifies CASSLGPLNEQFF. The chain couples TRBV7-7 to TRBJ2-1; either TRBD1 or TRBD2 may supply D (5 bases each). Germline loops: CDR1 SSHAT, CDR2 FNYEAQ (reference sequence). The CDR3 sequence is 13 residues long.

This clonotype was detected many times. The CDR3: CSARDILVGGNTIYF. The CDR3 coding sequence is TGCAGTGCTAGAGATATTCTGGTTGGGGGAAACACCATATATTTT. The chain employs TRBV20-1 and TRBJ1-3; no clear D gene. Germline CDR1 and CDR2: DFQATT and SNEGSKA (reference sequence). The CDR3 contains 15 residues. V dropped 0 bases and J dropped 4 bases, with 13 bases sitting between them.

At least ten counts were recorded for this clonotype. V gene TRBV5-5 combines with J gene TRBJ2-5; the D gene could be TRBD1 or TRBD2 (6 bases each). This CDR3 comprises 16 residues. V was cut by 4 bases and J by 6 bases, with 22 bases left in between. Germline CDR1 reads SGHKS; CDR2 reads YYEKEE (reference sequence). This CDR3 is CASSPEGGLRVKTQYF. The DNA for the CDR3 is TGTGCCAGCAGCCCGGAGGGGGGACTCCGGGTAAAGACCCAGTACTTC.

This clonotype showed up many times. This rearrangement joins TRBV6-6 to TRBJ1-5, with D possibly being TRBD1 (6 bases). CDR1 and CDR2 from the germline V gene are MNHNY and SVGAGI (reference sequence). This CDR3 has 15 residues. The germline V and J ends were trimmed by 8 bases and 1 base, with 15 bases remaining between them. The CDR3, as DNA: TGTGCCAGCGGGGAAACCGGGACAAGCAATCAGCCCCAGCATTTT. It encodes CASGETGTSNQPQHF.

The DNA for the CDR3 is TGTGCCAGCAGCGTACTGACTTTC. As protein: CASSVLTF. The chain employs TRBV7-2 and TRBJ2-6; D is unclear. Germline CDR1 and CDR2: SGHTA and FQGNSA. CDR3 size: 8 residues. V was cut by 5 bases and J by 16 bases, with 3 bases left in between.

J is TRBJ2-7 and V is TRBV7-2; TRBD2 aligns across 7 bases. The CDR3 contains 14 residues. Unmatched junction bases numbered 5, after V lost 4 bases and J lost 2 bases. The germline CDR1 and CDR2 sequences are SGHTA and FQGNSA. In DNA, the CDR3 is TGTGCCAGCAGCTGGCCGGGACTACCCTACGAGCAGTACTTC. Translating it yields CASSWPGLPYEQYF.

This rearrangement joins TRBV5-1 to TRBJ1-1; weak D call: TRBD1 (5 bases). The CDR3 covers 15 residues. Trimming stripped 0 bases from V and 8 bases from J, with 17 bases between. Germline V gene data show CDR1 as SGHRS and CDR2 as YFSETQ. CDR3 bases: TGCGCCAGCAGCTTGGCAGGGCGATCGAGCACGGAAGCTTTCTTT. As protein: CASSLAGRSSTEAFF.